These 22 T cell receptor beta chains originate from one sample sequenced in a study of T cell responses to AZD1222 COVID-19 vaccine. TCRdb's copy holds only in-frame clones and misses some; the assay was immunoSEQ multiplex PCR. The table lists more than 95,000 clones, around 89% of them singletons, with under 2% in the top ten. Specimen: peripheral blood, collected on day 0 of AZD1222 vaccination. These TCRs come from an adult in good health.

The V and J genes are TRBV5-5 and TRBJ1-1; D unclear. CDR1 is SGHKS and CDR2 is YYEKEE in the germline V gene (reference sequence). The CDR3 loop spans 12 amino acids. With 0 bases removed from V and 8 bases from J, the gap between germline ends came to 8 bases. DNA for the CDR3: TGTGCCAGCAGCTTGGGGTTGACGGAAGCTTTCTTT. Encoded protein: CASSLGLTEAFF.

V usage is TRBV6-5 and J usage is TRBJ2-7; TRBD1 matches at 8 bases. Germline CDR1 and CDR2: MNHEY and SVGAGI. CDR3 length: 14 residues. After removal of 2 bases from V and 3 bases from J, the junction contained 3 bases not matched to a gene. This CDR3 is CASSYPTGVYEQYF. CDR3 DNA sequence: TGTGCCAGCAGTTACCCGACAGGGGTCTACGAGCAGTACTTC.

V gene TRBV2 combines with J gene TRBJ2-3, with D possibly being TRBD2 (5 bases). V lost 8 bases to trimming and J lost 5 bases, with 11 bases between them. Germline assignment: CDR1 SNHLY and CDR2 FYNNEI. The CDR3 covers 12 residues. DNA for the CDR3: TGTGCCAGCCGGACTGTCCGAGATACGCAGTATTTT. Translated: CASRTVRDTQYF.

The chain combines TRBV18 with TRBJ2-1; perhaps TRBD1 as D (5 bases). Germline V gives CDR1 KGHSH, CDR2 LQKENI. The CDR3 sequence is 17 residues long. Trimming shortened V by 2 bases and J by 6 bases, and 20 bases separated the two germline ends. CDR3 protein: CASSPDWRRERFNEQFF. CDR3 sequence (DNA): TGTGCCAGCTCACCAGATTGGCGCAGGGAAAGGTTCAATGAGCAGTTCTTC.

The V and J genes are TRBV19 and TRBJ1-2; D unresolved. Between the trimmed V and J ends, which lost 10 bases and 8 bases, there was a span of 26 bases. CDR1 is LNHDA and CDR2 is SQIVND in the germline V gene (reference sequence). CDR3 size: 15 residues. The CDR3 region is CATSSWGSPTGGYTF. The DNA for the CDR3 is TGTGCCACCAGCTCTTGGGGATCACCCACTGGGGGCTACACCTTC.

This chain links TRBV6-4 with TRBJ2-7; TRBD1 is a possible D gene (6 bases). V was cut by 6 bases and J by 2 bases, with 11 bases left in between. CDR1 MRHNA and CDR2 SNTAGT come from the germline V gene. The CDR3 contains 13 residues. The CDR3 coding sequence is TGTGCCAGCAGCCTGGACAGAACCTACGAGCAGTACTTC. As protein: CASSLDRTYEQYF.

V usage is TRBV10-3 and J usage is TRBJ1-3, with 7 bases matching TRBD1. The V gene's germline CDR1 is ENHRY and CDR2 SYGVKD. With 4 bases clipped from V and 0 bases from J, the junction kept 9 bases outside the gene matches. The CDR3 length is 17 residues. CDR3 DNA sequence: TGTGCCATCAGTGCCCGGGACAGCCTCTTCTCTGGAAACACCATATATTTT. It yields the protein CAISARDSLFSGNTIYF.

The chain joins TRBV6-5 to TRBJ1-2; D uncertain. This CDR3 has 14 amino acids. Trimming took off 6 bases at V and 3 bases at J, with 14 bases between the two ends. Germline loops: CDR1 MNHEY, CDR2 SVGAGI. The CDR3 reads CASSRRSGDYGYTF. In DNA form, the CDR3 reads TGTGCCAGCAGCCGTCGATCTGGGGACTATGGCTACACCTTC.

The chain employs TRBV6-5 and TRBJ2-7, with 11 bases that match TRBD2. Germline CDR1 and CDR2: MNHEY and SVGAGI. The CDR3 runs 13 residues. V lost 7 bases, J lost 6 bases, and 5 bases stayed unmatched. The CDR3 region is CASKLAGASEQYF. The CDR3 nucleotides read TGTGCCAGCAAACTAGCGGGAGCATCCGAGCAGTACTTC.

J is TRBJ1-3 and V is TRBV7-9; the D is unclear. CDR1 SEHNR and CDR2 FQNEAQ come from the germline V gene (reference sequence). The CDR3 is 15 amino acids. V was clipped by 4 bases and J by 0 bases, with 10 bases between them. This chain's CDR3 is CASSSGPSSGNTIYF. In nucleotides, the CDR3 is TGTGCCAGCAGCTCTGGACCGAGCTCTGGAAACACCATATATTTT.

This clone was counted a single time. V and J are TRBV10-3 and TRBJ2-5; D is perhaps TRBD2 (6 bases). Germline CDR1 and CDR2: ENHRY and SYGVKD. This CDR3 has 16 residues. Trimming cost V 2 bases and J 2 bases, with 15 bases left between them. The CDR3 protein is CAISEPRSGVQETQYF. The CDR3 DNA follows: TGTGCCATCAGTGAGCCAAGGTCGGGGGTACAAGAGACCCAGTACTTC.

This chain connects TRBV5-1 to TRBJ1-1; 10 positions agree with TRBD1. Germline V lookup: CDR1 SGHRS, CDR2 YFSETQ. The CDR3 sequence is 15 residues long. The V and J ends lost 1 base and 5 bases, in that order; junction bases with no gene match: 5. CDR3 sequence: CASSLRGTGVTEAFF. DNA for the CDR3: TGCGCCAGCAGCTTGAGAGGGACAGGGGTGACTGAAGCTTTCTTT.

The rearrangement joins TRBV6-1 to TRBJ2-7; D unclear. The germline gives CDR1 MNHNS, CDR2 SASEGT. There are 14 residues in the CDR3. The V and J ends lost 3 bases and 5 bases respectively, with 14 bases between them. The CDR3 DNA reads TGTGCCAGCAGTGAGGGTGTTGAATCTCACGAGCAGTACTTC. Translated, it gives CASSEGVESHEQYF.

The chain couples TRBV4-1 to TRBJ1-2, with 7 bases aligning to TRBD1. From germline, CDR1 is MGHRA and CDR2 YSYEKL. V was pared by 5 bases and J by 4 bases, with 7 bases of the junction left unmatched. The CDR3 totals 14 residues. The CDR3 here is CASSSGQTFYGYTF. The CDR3 bases are TGCGCCAGCAGCTCGGGACAGACCTTCTATGGCTACACCTTC.

This clone was counted only a few times. The chain joins TRBV7-7 to TRBJ2-7, with 9 bases aligning to TRBD2. The CDR3 consists of 15 residues. Losses at the gene ends were 5 bases for V and 6 bases for J; bases not matched to a gene: 11. Per the germline V gene, CDR1 is SSHAT and CDR2 is FNYEAQ (reference sequence). The CDR3 loop reads CASSPRGAGGSEQYF. DNA for the CDR3: TGTGCCAGCAGCCCCAGGGGAGCGGGAGGCTCCGAGCAGTACTTC. Full variable domain (remainder filled in from reference TRBV7-7 and TRBJ2-7): GAGVSQSPRYKVTKRGQDVTLRCDPISSHATLYWYQQALGQGPEFLTYFNYEAQPDKSGLPSDRFSAERPEGSISTLTIQRTEQRDSAMYRCASSPRGAGGSEQYFGPGTRLTVT.

The chain combines TRBV10-1 with TRBJ2-1, with a tentative D call TRBD2 (5 bases). Between the trimmed V and J ends, which lost 0 bases and 4 bases, there was a span of 10 bases. This CDR3 comprises 15 residues. Germline CDR1 and CDR2: WNHNN and SYGVQD (reference sequence). The chain's CDR3 is CASSESGEVYNEQFF. CDR3 DNA sequence: TGCGCCAGCAGTGAGTCGGGAGAGGTGTACAATGAGCAGTTCTTC.

J is TRBJ2-7 and V is TRBV6-5, with 9 bases identical to TRBD1. The CDR3 totals 14 residues. V trimming: 5 bases; J trimming: 0 bases; junction bases outside the gene matches: 2. Germline lookup yields CDR1 MNHEY and CDR2 SVGAGI. The CDR3 nucleotides read TGTGCCAGCAGTCAGGGACAGGGCTCCTACGAGCAGTACTTC. This sequence encodes CASSQGQGSYEQYF.

The chain is built from TRBV6-1 and TRBJ2-7; no firm D call. Germline loops: CDR1 MNHNS, CDR2 SASEGT. The V end was cut by 3 bases, the J end by 4 bases, with 7 bases between. This CDR3 is built from 12 residues. The CDR3 spells CASSDLGYEQYF. The CDR3 DNA is TGTGCCAGCAGTGACCTGGGATACGAGCAGTACTTC.

This chain joins TRBV12-3 or TRBV12-4 and TRBJ2-2; the D is unclear. This CDR3 spans 11 amino acids. Trimming removed 8 bases from V and 2 bases from J, with 3 bases in between. Here the CDR3 DNA reads TGTGCCAGCCGAAACACCGGGGAGCTGTTTTTT. As protein: CASRNTGELFF.

The gene calls are TRBV7-3 and TRBJ2-7; TRBD1 agrees at 9 bases. With 4 bases clipped from V and 6 bases from J, the junction kept 7 bases outside the gene matches. The CDR3 consists of 14 residues. Germline V gene lookup returns CDR1 SGHTA and CDR2 FQGTGA. CDR3 loop: CASSSRGQGGEQYF. In DNA form, the CDR3 reads TGTGCCAGCAGCTCGAGGGGACAGGGTGGCGAGCAGTACTTC.

The chain uses TRBV28 and TRBJ2-1, with TRBD2 matching over 10 bases. CDR1 and CDR2 from the germline V gene are MDHEN and SYDVKM. The trim removed 3 bases at V and 8 bases at J, leaving 7 bases unmatched. This CDR3 has 15 residues. Written as DNA, the CDR3 is TGTGCCAGCAGTTTGGCTAGCGGGAGTTACCATGAGCAGTTCTTC. It encodes CASSLASGSYHEQFF.

The genes are TRBV19 and TRBJ2-7; either TRBD1 or TRBD2 may fit D (6 bases each). V gave up 10 bases and J gave up 3 bases, with 19 bases separating them. Germline values: CDR1 LNHDA, CDR2 SQIVND (reference sequence). The CDR3 runs to 14 residues. CDR3 nucleotides: TGTGCCACCGGAGCAAGGGGGGAGAGCTACGAGCAGTACTTC. Translation: CATGARGESYEQYF.